The rows below give T cell receptor beta chains drawn from one sample of a study of PD-L1 blockade in urothelial cancer. Only in-frame clones appear in the TCRdb table, and some are missing; sequencing was by immunoSEQ multiplex PCR. This sample has just under 65,000 clones, with over 75% found just once. This material consisted of PBMCs, taken around atezolizumab (anti-PD-L1) treatment. The origin of the receptors is a man in his 70s with urothelial cancer. Each CDR3 is given with its conserved first and last residue. The D gene is left open where the match is weak. Clone sizes are given selectively: once, few, many, or a class where the clone is expanded.

-,TRBD2,TRBV7-2,TRBJ2-1,CASTSQGLAGFF,TGTGCCAGCACCTCGCAGGGACTAGCAGGGTTCTTC
-,-,TRBV19,TRBJ2-1,CASSTQGGKQFF,TGTGCCAGTAGTACTCAGGGGGGAAAGCAGTTCTTC
-,-,TRBV7-2,TRBJ2-7,CASSRSLTGGHEQYF,TGTGCCAGCAGCCGTAGTTTGACAGGAGGCCACGAGCAGTACTTC
-,-,TRBV29-1,TRBJ1-1,CSVDREAGTEAFF,TGCAGCGTTGACCGAGAGGCCGGGACTGAAGCTTTCTTT
-,TRBD1,TRBV19,TRBJ2-1,CASSIGWDSYNEQFF,TGTGCCAGTAGTATAGGATGGGACAGCTACAATGAGCAGTTCTTC
-,-,TRBV4-1,TRBJ1-5,CASSEATRNQPQHF,TGCGCCAGCTCCGAGGCAACACGGAATCAGCCCCAGCATTTT
-,-,TRBV4-2,TRBJ1-3,CASSGGDVGLGNTIYF,TGTGCCAGCAGCGGGGGGGACGTGGGGTTGGGAAACACCATATATTTT
-,-,TRBV5-4,TRBJ2-2,CASSRTTGYGELFF,TGTGCCAGCAGCCGAACGACAGGCTACGGGGAGCTGTTTTTT
-,-,TRBV19,TRBJ2-5,CATGQFGETQYF,TGTGCAACCGGACAGTTTGGAGAGACCCAGTACTTC
once,-,TRBV18,TRBJ2-7,CASSPPFPDIYEQYF,TGTGCCAGCTCACCCCCTTTTCCAGATATCTACGAGCAGTACTTC
-,-,TRBV5-4,TRBJ2-5,CASSLVRDWDSTKETQYF,TGTGCCAGCAGCTTGGTGAGGGACTGGGACAGTACTAAAGAGACCCAGTACTTC
-,TRBD2,TRBV5-4,TRBJ2-2,CASSPPGTSTGELFF,TGTGCCAGCAGCCCGCCGGGGACTAGCACCGGGGAGCTGTTTTTT
-,TRBD1,TRBV28,TRBJ1-1,CASTGQGGRMNTEAFF,TGTGCCAGCACGGGACAGGGGGGTAGGATGAACACTGAAGCTTTCTTT
-,-,TRBV28,TRBJ1-2,CASSQEDSLITNYGYTF,TGTGCCAGCAGTCAAGAGGATAGCTTAATAACTAACTATGGCTACACCTTC
few,-,TRBV4-1,TRBJ2-7,CASSQDRGSYEQYF,TGCGCCAGCAGCCAAGATAGGGGATCCTACGAGCAGTACTTC
once,-,TRBV19,TRBJ2-2,CASSMYLNTGELFF,TGTGCCAGTAGTATGTATCTGAACACCGGGGAGCTGTTTTTT
-,-,TRBV5-4,TRBJ1-2,CASSLALGDYGYTF,TGTGCCAGCAGCTTGGCCCTGGGAGACTATGGCTACACCTTC
-,TRBD1,TRBV28,TRBJ1-4,CASREGQGNEKLFF,TGTGCCAGCAGGGAGGGACAGGGTAATGAAAAACTGTTTTTT
once,-,TRBV7-2,TRBJ1-2,CASSSGHRYGYTF,TGTGCCAGCAGCTCGGGACATCGATATGGCTACACCTTC
-,TRBD1,TRBV28,TRBJ1-4,CASRDRGRLDEKLFF,TGTGCCAGCCGGGACAGGGGGCGGTTAGATGAAAAACTGTTTTTT
-,-,TRBV18,TRBJ2-7,CASSPGPRVHYEQYF,TGTGCCAGCTCACCGGGGCCCAGAGTACACTACGAGCAGTACTTC
-,-,TRBV19,TRBJ2-3,CAIADLTDTQYF,TGTGCTATAGCGGACCTCACAGATACGCAGTATTTT
-,TRBD1,TRBV7-8,TRBJ1-5,CASSFGTGNQPQHF,TGTGCCAGCAGCTTCGGGACAGGTAATCAGCCCCAGCATTTT
many,TRBD1,TRBV5-1,TRBJ1-2,CASSLEGGKGYTF,TGCGCCAGCAGCTTGGAAGGGGGCAAGGGCTACACCTTC
-,TRBD2,TRBV5-6,TRBJ2-7,CASSLGGSGYEQYF,TGTGCCAGCAGCTTGGGCGGGAGTGGCTACGAGCAGTACTTC
-,TRBD2,TRBV28,TRBJ2-1,CATEGLWGYNEQFF,TGTGCCACCGAGGGACTATGGGGATACAATGAGCAGTTCTTC
-,-,TRBV4-3,TRBJ2-7,CASSQDQTGFSYEQYF,TGCGCCAGCAGCCAAGATCAAACAGGCTTCTCCTACGAGCAGTACTTC
-,TRBD1,TRBV19,TRBJ2-3,CASSIEARGTDTQYF,TGTGCCAGTAGTATAGAGGCCAGGGGGACAGATACGCAGTATTTT
-,TRBD1,TRBV6-6,TRBJ1-5,CASSYDRVGQPQHF,TGTGCCAGCAGTTACGACAGGGTTGGTCAGCCCCAGCATTTT
-,TRBD2,TRBV5-1,TRBJ2-3,CASRTGLAGADTQYF,TGCGCCAGCAGGACAGGACTAGCAGGGGCAGATACGCAGTATTTT
-,TRBD1,TRBV7-2,TRBJ1-5,CASSRGPGQNQPQHF,TGTGCCAGCAGTCGGGGGCCGGGACAGAATCAGCCCCAGCATTTT
-,-,TRBV5-4,TRBJ1-1,CASSFGEDTEAFF,TGTGCCAGCAGCTTTGGGGAGGACACTGAAGCTTTCTTT
-,TRBD1,TRBV2,TRBJ1-2,CASRTGGDNYGYTF,TGTGCCAGCAGGACAGGGGGCGATAACTATGGCTACACCTTC
few,TRBD1,TRBV29-1,TRBJ1-1,CSARDRGLDTEAFF,TGCAGCGCTCGGGACAGGGGGCTGGACACTGAAGCTTTCTTT
-,-,TRBV10-1,TRBJ2-5,CASSEFPRETQYF,TGCGCCAGCAGTGAGTTCCCTCGGGAGACCCAGTACTTC
-,TRBD1,TRBV5-4,TRBJ2-7,CASRQGQADYEQYF,TGTGCCAGCAGACAGGGGCAGGCAGACTACGAGCAGTACTTC
-,TRBD2,TRBV7-3,TRBJ2-1,CASSLGLAGVEDEQFF,TGTGCCAGCAGCCTGGGACTAGCGGGAGTAGAGGATGAGCAGTTCTTC
-,TRBD2,TRBV5-1,TRBJ2-1,CASSGKTSGSRFF,TGCGCCAGCAGCGGCAAGACTAGCGGGAGTCGATTCTTC
-,TRBD2,TRBV11-3,TRBJ2-2,CASSTGLGITGELFF,TGTGCCAGCAGCACGGGACTAGGTATCACCGGGGAGCTGTTTTTT
once,-,TRBV7-2,TRBJ2-1,CASSLLVNEQFF,TGTGCCAGCAGCTTACTTGTGAATGAGCAGTTCTTC
-,-,TRBV27,TRBJ2-6,CASSLGAVYYSGANVLTF,TGTGCCAGCAGTTTGGGGGCAGTCTATTACTCTGGGGCCAACGTCCTGACTTTC
once,-,TRBV9,TRBJ2-7,CASSESSSNEQYF,TGTGCCAGCAGCGAGTCGTCTAGCAACGAGCAGTACTTC
-,-,TRBV28,TRBJ2-3,CASMRAATDTQYF,TGTGCCAGCATGCGGGCAGCTACAGATACGCAGTATTTT
once,TRBD1,TRBV6-6,TRBJ1-1,CAGRDSRGDTEAFF,TGTGCCGGAAGGGACAGTAGGGGAGACACTGAAGCTTTCTTT
-,TRBD2,TRBV7-2,TRBJ2-3,CASSLRLAGGGADTQYF,TGTGCCAGCAGCTTACGACTAGCGGGAGGTGGCGCAGATACGCAGTATTTT
once,-,TRBV28,TRBJ1-1,CASSFLGRWTEAFF,TGTGCCAGCAGTTTTTTAGGGAGATGGACTGAAGCTTTCTTT
-,TRBD2,TRBV14,TRBJ2-2,CASSRITGTSLRELFF,TGTGCCAGCAGCCGAATAACCGGGACTAGCTTGCGGGAGCTGTTTTTT
-,-,TRBV5-6,TRBJ1-1,CASSWRGRVTEAFF,TGTGCCAGCAGCTGGAGGGGTCGCGTCACTGAAGCTTTCTTT
-,TRBD1,TRBV30,TRBJ2-7,CAWSVGQGTREQYF,TGTGCCTGGAGTGTAGGACAGGGTACGAGGGAGCAGTACTTC
-,TRBD1,TRBV5-1,TRBJ2-3,CASSRDRDTDTQYF,TGCGCCAGCAGCCGGGACAGGGACACAGATACGCAGTATTTT
once,TRBD2,TRBV29-1,TRBJ2-1,CSVEASPAGTSGLYEQFF,TGCAGCGTTGAAGCTTCCCCCGCCGGGACTAGCGGGTTATATGAGCAGTTCTTC
-,-,TRBV5-4,TRBJ1-1,CAIGRDSTEAFF,TGTGCCATCGGCAGGGATAGCACTGAAGCTTTCTTT
-,-,TRBV29-1,TRBJ1-1,CSVEVPGQTTEAFF,TGCAGCGTTGAAGTCCCAGGGCAGACTACTGAAGCTTTCTTT
-,TRBD1,TRBV28,TRBJ1-1,CASRRDRGTNTEAFF,TGTGCCAGCAGAAGGGACAGGGGGACGAACACTGAAGCTTTCTTT